This paragraph covers one TCR beta chain sequence. The read stops 3 residues short of the end of the CDR3; the missing end is completed from the germline J gene. This sample stems from a study of T cells in women clearing cervical HPV infection. The CDR3 length is 16 residues. V was pared by 6 bases and J by 9 bases, with 11 bases of the junction left unmatched. CDR1 MNHEY and CDR2 SVGEGT come from the germline V gene. Sequenced by immunoSEQ multiplex PCR; TCRdb stores in-frame clones only, minus some. Here the sample table reports tens of thousands of clones. J is TRBJ2-4 and V is TRBV6-2 or TRBV6-3; 13 bases align to TRBD2. Specimen: blood buffy coat. The receptor was derived from a woman aged 18 to 75 with a cervical HPV16 infection that either progressed to CIN3+ or cleared (not recorded which). CDR3 bases read: TGTGCCAGCAGCGACACTAGCGGGAGGGCCTGGGGCATT. This gives the protein CASSDTSGRAWGI. The CDR3, in full, reads CASSDTSGRAWGIQYF.